A selection of T cell receptor beta chains follows, all from one sample in a study of cytomegalovirus exposure and HLA in healthy donors. Libraries were prepared by immunoSEQ multiplex PCR; TCRdb keeps only in-frame clonotypes and omits some of them. Of 75,000 to 90,000 clones listed, 90% to 97% were seen once; the top ten hold around 1.6%. Source material: PBMCs. Receptor source: a man younger than 30 in good health and CMV-seropositive. Both conserved end residues are part of each CDR3. D genes are given only for firm matches. Size is stated for part of the rows, as once, few or many counts, or as a class when the clone is expanded.

j_gene: TRBJ2-1; abundance: -; d_gene: TRBD2; v_gene: TRBV7-8; CDR3aa: CASSFGLAGRNEQFF; CDR3nt: TGTGCCAGCAGCTTTGGACTAGCGGGACGCAATGAGCAGTTCTTC
j_gene: TRBJ2-3; abundance: -; d_gene: -; v_gene: TRBV27; CDR3aa: CASSSIRPYGNTDTQYF; CDR3nt: TGTGCCAGCAGTTCAATTAGACCCTACGGGAACACAGATACGCAGTATTTT
j_gene: TRBJ2-3; abundance: once; d_gene: -; v_gene: TRBV30; CDR3aa: CAWTLFTDTQYF; CDR3nt: TGTGCCTGGACGTTGTTCACAGATACGCAGTATTTT
j_gene: TRBJ2-7; abundance: once; d_gene: -; v_gene: TRBV18; CDR3aa: CASSPPGTRGREQYF; CDR3nt: TGTGCCAGCTCACCACCCGGGACACGGGGAAGGGAGCAGTACTTC
j_gene: TRBJ2-1; abundance: -; d_gene: -; v_gene: TRBV19; CDR3aa: CASGYYSYNEQFF; CDR3nt: TGTGCCAGTGGGTACTACTCCTACAATGAGCAGTTCTTC
j_gene: TRBJ2-7; abundance: once; d_gene: TRBD2; v_gene: TRBV18; CDR3aa: CASSPRGNEKNEQYF; CDR3nt: TGTGCCAGCTCACCGCGGGGGAACGAAAAAAACGAGCAGTACTTC
j_gene: TRBJ1-1; abundance: -; d_gene: -; v_gene: TRBV30; CDR3aa: CAWSDGAPAFF; CDR3nt: TGTGCCTGGAGTGATGGGGCGCCGGCTTTCTTT
j_gene: TRBJ1-4; abundance: -; d_gene: -; v_gene: TRBV11-1; CDR3aa: CASSGGSTNEKLFF; CDR3nt: TGTGCCAGCAGTGGAGGGTCCACGAATGAAAAACTGTTTTTT
j_gene: TRBJ2-2; abundance: -; d_gene: -; v_gene: TRBV9; CDR3aa: CASSVAQGTGELFF; CDR3nt: TGTGCCAGCAGCGTAGCGCAGGGGACCGGGGAGCTGTTTTTT
j_gene: TRBJ2-7; abundance: -; d_gene: TRBD1; v_gene: TRBV5-1; CDR3aa: CASSSGQGVSYEQYF; CDR3nt: TGCGCCAGCAGCTCGGGACAGGGGGTTTCCTACGAGCAGTACTTC
j_gene: TRBJ1-3; abundance: -; d_gene: -; v_gene: TRBV28; CDR3aa: CVSATGNTIYF; CDR3nt: TGTGTTAGTGCTACTGGAAACACCATATATTTT
j_gene: TRBJ2-4; abundance: -; d_gene: TRBD2; v_gene: TRBV6-6; CDR3aa: CASKGLAGPAKNIQYF; CDR3nt: TGTGCCAGCAAAGGACTAGCGGGTCCTGCCAAAAACATTCAGTACTTC
j_gene: TRBJ1-4; abundance: -; d_gene: TRBD1; v_gene: TRBV2; CDR3aa: CASKDRTTAHGKLFF; CDR3nt: TGTGCCAGCAAGGACAGGACAACGGCCCACGGCAAACTGTTTTTT
j_gene: TRBJ2-7; abundance: -; d_gene: -; v_gene: TRBV6-5; CDR3aa: CASRILWTAYEQYF; CDR3nt: TGTGCCAGCAGGATTCTCTGGACAGCCTACGAGCAGTACTTC
j_gene: TRBJ2-1; abundance: -; d_gene: -; v_gene: TRBV5-1; CDR3aa: CASSPSSYNEQFF; CDR3nt: TGCGCCAGCAGTCCGAGCTCCTACAATGAGCAGTTCTTC
j_gene: TRBJ2-5; abundance: -; d_gene: TRBD2; v_gene: TRBV7-9; CDR3aa: CASRPPSGRLGETQYF; CDR3nt: TGTGCCAGCAGACCTCCTAGCGGGAGGCTGGGAGAGACCCAGTACTTC
j_gene: TRBJ1-1; abundance: once; d_gene: TRBD1; v_gene: TRBV29-1; CDR3aa: CSVRTTGVHTEAFF; CDR3nt: TGCAGCGTTCGAACTACAGGGGTCCACACTGAAGCTTTCTTT
j_gene: TRBJ2-7; abundance: -; d_gene: -; v_gene: TRBV7-9; CDR3aa: CASSTYRDGYEQYF; CDR3nt: TGTGCCAGCAGCACGTACAGGGATGGGTACGAGCAGTACTTC
j_gene: TRBJ2-7; abundance: -; d_gene: TRBD1; v_gene: TRBV5-1; CDR3aa: CASSAPGTGQNEQYF; CDR3nt: TGCGCCAGCAGCGCCCCCGGGACAGGACAGAACGAGCAGTACTTC
j_gene: TRBJ1-2; abundance: -; d_gene: -; v_gene: TRBV30; CDR3aa: CAWSAYSGDGYTF; CDR3nt: TGTGCCTGGAGTGCTTACAGCGGAGATGGCTACACCTTC
j_gene: TRBJ1-5; abundance: -; d_gene: -; v_gene: TRBV30; CDR3aa: CAWKESNQPQHF; CDR3nt: TGTGCCTGGAAGGAGAGTAATCAGCCCCAGCATTTT
j_gene: TRBJ1-2; abundance: -; d_gene: -; v_gene: TRBV27; CDR3aa: CASSGLGGRGYTF; CDR3nt: TGTGCCAGCAGTGGCCTTGGAGGCCGTGGCTACACCTTC
j_gene: TRBJ2-3; abundance: once; d_gene: TRBD2; v_gene: TRBV6-1; CDR3aa: CASPSGGTSTDTQYF; CDR3nt: TGTGCCAGCCCTAGCGGGGGAACTAGCACAGATACGCAGTATTTT
j_gene: TRBJ1-2; abundance: once; d_gene: -; v_gene: TRBV14; CDR3aa: CASSRERHYGYTF; CDR3nt: TGTGCCAGCAGCCGAGAGAGGCACTATGGCTACACCTTC
j_gene: TRBJ1-3; abundance: -; d_gene: -; v_gene: TRBV10-2; CDR3aa: CATRLGSSGNTIYF; CDR3nt: TGCGCCACCCGGTTGGGCTCCTCTGGAAACACCATATATTTT
j_gene: TRBJ2-1; abundance: -; d_gene: TRBD1; v_gene: TRBV18; CDR3aa: CASSQGQGANNEQFF; CDR3nt: TGTGCCAGCTCACAGGGACAGGGGGCAAACAATGAGCAGTTCTTC
j_gene: TRBJ2-4; abundance: -; d_gene: -; v_gene: TRBV5-4; CDR3aa: CASSRGLVTIQYF; CDR3nt: TGTGCCAGCAGCAGGGGACTTGTAACTATTCAGTACTTC
j_gene: TRBJ1-1; abundance: -; d_gene: -; v_gene: TRBV20-1; CDR3aa: CSASNREQAFF; CDR3nt: TGCAGTGCATCGAACAGGGAACAAGCTTTCTTT
j_gene: TRBJ2-2; abundance: -; d_gene: -; v_gene: TRBV7-8; CDR3aa: CASSSRVVGELFF; CDR3nt: TGTGCCAGCAGCTCACGGGTCGTCGGGGAGCTGTTTTTT
j_gene: TRBJ2-1; abundance: -; d_gene: TRBD2; v_gene: TRBV19; CDR3aa: CASSFILGLVSDEQFF; CDR3nt: TGTGCCAGTAGTTTCATATTGGGACTAGTTTCCGATGAGCAGTTCTTC
j_gene: TRBJ2-7; abundance: -; d_gene: -; v_gene: TRBV6-1; CDR3aa: CASSARPDSYEQYF; CDR3nt: TGTGCCAGCAGCGCGCGGCCGGACTCCTACGAGCAGTACTTC
j_gene: TRBJ2-1; abundance: -; d_gene: -; v_gene: TRBV30; CDR3aa: CAWMLGKDGSDEQFF; CDR3nt: TGTGCCTGGATGCTCGGGAAGGACGGGTCGGATGAGCAGTTCTTC
j_gene: TRBJ2-3; abundance: -; d_gene: -; v_gene: TRBV21-1; CDR3aa: CASSKEGDRSTDTQYF; CDR3nt: TGTGCCAGCAGCAAAGAAGGGGACAGGAGCACAGATACGCAGTATTTT
j_gene: TRBJ1-4; abundance: -; d_gene: -; v_gene: TRBV28; CDR3aa: CASSLFRGNEKLFF; CDR3nt: TGTGCCAGCAGTTTATTCAGGGGTAATGAAAAACTGTTTTTT
j_gene: TRBJ2-3; abundance: -; d_gene: -; v_gene: TRBV27; CDR3aa: CASYESTDTQYF; CDR3nt: TGTGCCAGCTATGAGAGCACAGATACGCAGTATTTT
j_gene: TRBJ1-5; abundance: -; d_gene: -; v_gene: TRBV4-1; CDR3aa: CASSQVGDTQPQHF; CDR3nt: TGCGCCAGCAGCCAAGTAGGGGACACTCAGCCCCAGCATTTT
j_gene: TRBJ2-7; abundance: -; d_gene: TRBD2; v_gene: TRBV29-1; CDR3aa: CSVREAGGSSYEQYF; CDR3nt: TGCAGCGTTCGAGAGGCGGGAGGTAGCTCCTACGAGCAGTACTTC
j_gene: TRBJ2-7; abundance: -; d_gene: TRBD2; v_gene: TRBV6-5; CDR3aa: CASSYGSGNEQYF; CDR3nt: TGTGCCAGCAGTTATGGAAGCGGGAACGAGCAGTACTTC
j_gene: TRBJ1-5; abundance: -; d_gene: -; v_gene: TRBV5-5; CDR3aa: CASSPHGGAPLNQPQHF; CDR3nt: TGTGCCAGCAGCCCCCACGGGGGGGCACCCCTCAATCAGCCCCAGCATTTT
j_gene: TRBJ2-2; abundance: -; d_gene: TRBD2; v_gene: TRBV7-3; CDR3aa: CASSLSGRVAGELFF; CDR3nt: TGTGCCAGCAGCCTTAGCGGGAGAGTCGCCGGGGAGCTGTTTTTT
j_gene: TRBJ2-3; abundance: -; d_gene: -; v_gene: TRBV4-1; CDR3aa: CASSQVLGFTDTQYF; CDR3nt: TGCGCCAGCAGCCAAGTTCTTGGCTTCACAGATACGCAGTATTTT
j_gene: TRBJ1-1; abundance: -; d_gene: TRBD1; v_gene: TRBV28; CDR3aa: CASSLNRGSGNTEAFF; CDR3nt: TGTGCCAGCAGTTTAAACAGGGGCTCGGGTAACACTGAAGCTTTCTTT
j_gene: TRBJ1-2; abundance: -; d_gene: TRBD1; v_gene: TRBV6-1; CDR3aa: CASSELGQVGGYTF; CDR3nt: TGTGCCAGCAGTGAACTAGGACAGGTCGGTGGCTACACCTTC
j_gene: TRBJ2-1; abundance: -; d_gene: -; v_gene: TRBV29-1; CDR3aa: CSVVGRQLLF; CDR3nt: TGCAGCGTTGTCGGCAGGCAGCTGCTCTTC
j_gene: TRBJ2-1; abundance: -; d_gene: TRBD2; v_gene: TRBV5-1; CDR3aa: CASSLGTSGPRVDEQFF; CDR3nt: TGCGCCAGCAGCCTGGGGACTAGCGGTCCCCGGGTGGATGAGCAGTTCTTC
j_gene: TRBJ2-7; abundance: -; d_gene: -; v_gene: TRBV9; CDR3aa: CASKGQLPWYEQYF; CDR3nt: TGTGCCAGCAAAGGACAGCTACCTTGGTACGAGCAGTACTTC
j_gene: TRBJ2-7; abundance: once; d_gene: -; v_gene: TRBV7-3; CDR3aa: CASSLRQGWGEQYF; CDR3nt: TGTGCCAGCAGCTTAAGGCAGGGGTGGGGCGAGCAGTACTTC
j_gene: TRBJ2-1; abundance: -; d_gene: TRBD2; v_gene: TRBV7-2; CDR3aa: CASSFFLASGRGSYNEQFF; CDR3nt: TGTGCCAGCAGCTTCTTTCTTGCTAGCGGGAGAGGGTCCTACAATGAGCAGTTCTTC
j_gene: TRBJ2-3; abundance: -; d_gene: TRBD2; v_gene: TRBV6-1; CDR3aa: CASSEELVRTSATDTQYF; CDR3nt: TGTGCCAGCAGTGAAGAACTAGTAAGAACTAGCGCCACGGATACGCAGTATTTT